Detailed here is one T cell receptor (beta chain). Antigen unknown. Second-dose timings of about 4 or about 12 weeks were pooled. The method was immunoSEQ multiplex PCR; TCRdb's version includes in-frame clones alone and lacks a portion of them. The top ten hold 7.5% to 9.5% of the sample, which has over 95,000 clones, roughly nine tenths seen once. The data are from a study of T cell responses to AZD1222 COVID-19 vaccine. Study-level points and caveats: Spike was spanned by vaccine-associated CD4 TCRs, with dominance at 160-218 and 743-854. Targets within unmutated variant regions were reportedly found for nearly half of spike-specific TCRs.

Germline V gene sequence: CDR1 SGHRS, CDR2 YFSETQ. V trimming: 4 bases; J trimming: 6 bases; junction bases outside the gene matches: 3. The CDR3 runs 12 residues. V usage is TRBV5-1 and J usage is TRBJ1-2; 7 positions match TRBD1. The clonotype originates from an adult who received the AZD1222 COVID-19 vaccine. The source was peripheral blood, collected 28 days after the second AZD1222 dose. The CDR3 here is CASSADRDGYTF. The CDR3, as DNA: TGCGCCAGCAGCGCAGACAGGGATGGCTACACCTTC.